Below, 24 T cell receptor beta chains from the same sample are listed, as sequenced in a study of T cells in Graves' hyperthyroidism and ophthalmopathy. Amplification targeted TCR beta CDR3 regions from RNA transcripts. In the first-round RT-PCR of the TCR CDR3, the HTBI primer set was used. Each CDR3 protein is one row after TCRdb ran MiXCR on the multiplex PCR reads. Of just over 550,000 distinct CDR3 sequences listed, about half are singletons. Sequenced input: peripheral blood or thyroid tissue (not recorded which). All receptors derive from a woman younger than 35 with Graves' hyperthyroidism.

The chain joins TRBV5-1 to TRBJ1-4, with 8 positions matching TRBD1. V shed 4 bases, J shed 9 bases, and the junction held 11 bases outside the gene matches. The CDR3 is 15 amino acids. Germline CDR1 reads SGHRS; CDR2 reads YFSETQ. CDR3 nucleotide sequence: TGCGCCAGCAGCCAAGATGCGCAGGGGGCACAAAAACTGTTTTTT. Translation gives CASSQDAQGAQKLFF.

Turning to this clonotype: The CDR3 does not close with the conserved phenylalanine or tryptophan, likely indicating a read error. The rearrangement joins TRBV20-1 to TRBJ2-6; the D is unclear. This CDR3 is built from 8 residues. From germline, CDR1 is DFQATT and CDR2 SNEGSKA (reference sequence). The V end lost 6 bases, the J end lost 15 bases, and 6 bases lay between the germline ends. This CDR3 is CSATTLTS. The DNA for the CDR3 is TGCAGTGCCACCACCCTGACTAGC.

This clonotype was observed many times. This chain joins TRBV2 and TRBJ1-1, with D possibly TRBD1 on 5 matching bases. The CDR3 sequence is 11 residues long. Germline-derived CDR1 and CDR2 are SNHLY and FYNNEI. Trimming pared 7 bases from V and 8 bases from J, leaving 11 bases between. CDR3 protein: CASMAGMEAFF. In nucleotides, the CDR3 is TGTGCCAGCATGGCAGGGATGGAAGCTTTCTTT.

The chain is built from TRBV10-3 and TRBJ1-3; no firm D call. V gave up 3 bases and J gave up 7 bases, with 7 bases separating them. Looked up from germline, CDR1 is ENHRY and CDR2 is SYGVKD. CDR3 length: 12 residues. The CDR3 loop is CAISDYSNTIYF. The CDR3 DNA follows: TGTGCCATCAGTGATTACAGCAACACCATATATTTT.

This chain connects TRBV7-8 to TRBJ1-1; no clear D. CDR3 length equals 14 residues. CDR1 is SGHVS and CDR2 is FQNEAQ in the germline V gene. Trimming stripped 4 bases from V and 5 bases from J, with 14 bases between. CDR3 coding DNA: TGTGCCAGCAGCTCGCCGGAGGTGCGGACTGAAGCTTTCTTT. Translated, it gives CASSSPEVRTEAFF.

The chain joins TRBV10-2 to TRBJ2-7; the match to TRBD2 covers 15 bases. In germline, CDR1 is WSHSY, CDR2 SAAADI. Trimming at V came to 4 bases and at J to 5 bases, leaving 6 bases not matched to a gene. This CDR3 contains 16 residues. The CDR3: CASSAGLAGGPDEQYF. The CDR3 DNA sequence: TGCGCCAGCAGTGCAGGACTAGCGGGAGGGCCAGACGAGCAGTACTTC.

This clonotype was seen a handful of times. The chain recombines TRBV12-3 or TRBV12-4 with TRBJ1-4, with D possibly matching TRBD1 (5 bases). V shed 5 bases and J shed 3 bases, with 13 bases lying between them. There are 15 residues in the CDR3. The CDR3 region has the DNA TGTGCCAGCAGTGGGGCGGGCGGGCCTAATGAAAAACTGTTTTTT. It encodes CASSGAGGPNEKLFF.

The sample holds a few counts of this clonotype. For the CDR3, the DNA is TGCAGTGCTAGAGCTTGGCGGAATTCACCCCTCCACTTT. Translated, it gives CSARAWRNSPLHF. This chain joins TRBV20-1 and TRBJ1-6; D remains unclear. This CDR3 is 13 amino acids long. With 1 base removed from V and 7 bases from J, the gap between germline ends came to 8 bases. Germline CDR1 reads DFQATT; CDR2 reads SNEGSKA (reference sequence).

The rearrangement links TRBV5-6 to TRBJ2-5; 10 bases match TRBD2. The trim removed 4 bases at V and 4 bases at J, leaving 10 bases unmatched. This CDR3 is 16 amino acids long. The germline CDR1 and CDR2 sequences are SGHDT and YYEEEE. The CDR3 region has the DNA TGTGCCAGCAGCCAAGGGCTAGCGGGAGCTGGAGAGACCCAGTACTTC. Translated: CASSQGLAGAGETQYF.

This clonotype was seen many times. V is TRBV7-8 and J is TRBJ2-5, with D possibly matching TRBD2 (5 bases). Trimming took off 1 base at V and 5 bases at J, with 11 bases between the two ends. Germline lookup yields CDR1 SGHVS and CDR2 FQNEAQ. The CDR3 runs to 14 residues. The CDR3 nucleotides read TGTGCCAGCAGCTTAGATGGGCGGGTCGAGACCCAGTACTTC. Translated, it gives CASSLDGRVETQYF.

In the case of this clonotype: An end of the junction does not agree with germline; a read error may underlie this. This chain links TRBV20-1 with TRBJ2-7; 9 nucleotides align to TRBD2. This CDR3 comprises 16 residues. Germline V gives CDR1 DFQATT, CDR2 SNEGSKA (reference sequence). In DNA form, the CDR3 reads TGCAGTGCTGGAGATGCCTTTCGTAGCGGGAGCGGCGAGCAGTACTTC. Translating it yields CSAGDAFRSGSGEQYF.

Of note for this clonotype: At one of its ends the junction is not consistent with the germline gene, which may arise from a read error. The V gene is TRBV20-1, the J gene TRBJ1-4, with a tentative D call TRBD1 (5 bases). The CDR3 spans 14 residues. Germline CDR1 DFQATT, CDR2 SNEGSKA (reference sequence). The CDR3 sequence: CSAADRTTDEKLFF. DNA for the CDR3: TGCAGTGCTGCGGATCGGACAACTGATGAAAAACTGTTTTTT.

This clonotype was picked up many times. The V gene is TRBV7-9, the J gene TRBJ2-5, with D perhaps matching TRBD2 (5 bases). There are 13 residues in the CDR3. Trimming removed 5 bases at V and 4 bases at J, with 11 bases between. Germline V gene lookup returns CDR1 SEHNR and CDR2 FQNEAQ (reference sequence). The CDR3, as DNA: TGTGCCAGCAGCCCCGGGATTGGAGAGACCCAGTACTTC. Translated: CASSPGIGETQYF.

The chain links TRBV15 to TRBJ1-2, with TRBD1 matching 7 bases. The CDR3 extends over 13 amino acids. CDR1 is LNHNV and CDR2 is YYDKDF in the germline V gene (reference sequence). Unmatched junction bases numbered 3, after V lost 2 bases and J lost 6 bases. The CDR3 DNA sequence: TGTGCCACCAGCAGACCTGGGACAGATGGCTACACCTTC. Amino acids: CATSRPGTDGYTF.

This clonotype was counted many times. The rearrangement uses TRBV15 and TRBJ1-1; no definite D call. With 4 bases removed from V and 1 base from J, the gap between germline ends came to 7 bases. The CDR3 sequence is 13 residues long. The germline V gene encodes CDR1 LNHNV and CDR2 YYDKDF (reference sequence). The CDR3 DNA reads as TGTGCCACCAGCAAAACTCCGAACACTGAAGCTTTCTTT. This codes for CATSKTPNTEAFF.

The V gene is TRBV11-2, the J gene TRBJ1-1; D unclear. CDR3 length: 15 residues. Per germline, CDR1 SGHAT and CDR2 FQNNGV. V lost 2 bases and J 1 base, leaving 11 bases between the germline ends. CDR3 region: CASSLMGRTNTEAFF. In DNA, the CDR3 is TGTGCCAGCAGCTTAATGGGGAGGACGAACACTGAAGCTTTCTTT. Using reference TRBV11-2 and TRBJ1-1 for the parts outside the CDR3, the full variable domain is EAGVAQSPRYKIIEKRQSVAFWCNPISGHATLYWYQQILGQGPKLLIQFQNNGVVDDSQLPKDRFSAERLKGVDSTLKIQPAKLEDSAVYLCASSLMGRTNTEAFFGQGTRLTVV.

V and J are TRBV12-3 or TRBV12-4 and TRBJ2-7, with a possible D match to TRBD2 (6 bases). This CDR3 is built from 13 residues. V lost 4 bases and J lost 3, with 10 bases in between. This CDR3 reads CASSSGGNYEQYF. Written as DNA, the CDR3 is TGTGCCAGCAGTTCCGGGGGAAACTACGAGCAGTACTTC.

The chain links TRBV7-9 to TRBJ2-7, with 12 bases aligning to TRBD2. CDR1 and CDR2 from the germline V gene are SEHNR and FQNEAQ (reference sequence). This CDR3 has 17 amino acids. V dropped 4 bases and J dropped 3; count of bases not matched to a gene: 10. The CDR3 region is CASSSPLAGGPNYEQYF. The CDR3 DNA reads TGTGCCAGCAGCTCCCCTCTAGCGGGAGGGCCCAACTACGAGCAGTACTTC.

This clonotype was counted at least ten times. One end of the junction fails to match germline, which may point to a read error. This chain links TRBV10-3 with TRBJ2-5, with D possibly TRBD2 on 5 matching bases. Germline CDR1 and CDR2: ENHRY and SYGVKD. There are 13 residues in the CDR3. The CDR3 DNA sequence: TGTGCCAGCAGTTTACCCGGGGTGGAGACCCAGTACTTC. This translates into CASSLPGVETQYF.

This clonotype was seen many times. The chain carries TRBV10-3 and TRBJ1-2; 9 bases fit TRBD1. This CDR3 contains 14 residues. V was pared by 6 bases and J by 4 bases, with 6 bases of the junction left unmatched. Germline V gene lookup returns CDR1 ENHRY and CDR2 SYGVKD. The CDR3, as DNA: TGTGCCATCAGAAGAATGGGACAGGGCTATGGCTACACCTTC. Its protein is CAIRRMGQGYGYTF.

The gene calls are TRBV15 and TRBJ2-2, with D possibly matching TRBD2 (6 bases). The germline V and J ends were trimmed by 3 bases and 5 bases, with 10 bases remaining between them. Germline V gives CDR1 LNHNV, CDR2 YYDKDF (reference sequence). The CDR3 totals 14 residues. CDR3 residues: CATSSGGRTGELFF. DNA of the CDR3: TGTGCCACCAGCAGCGGGGGTAGAACCGGGGAGCTGTTTTTT. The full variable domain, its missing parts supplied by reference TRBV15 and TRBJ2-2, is DAMVIQNPRYQVTQFGKPVTLSCSQTLNHNVMYWYQQKSSQAPKLLFHYYDKDFNNEADTPDNFQSRRPNTSFCFLDIRSPGLGDTAMYLCATSSGGRTGELFFGEGSRLTVL.

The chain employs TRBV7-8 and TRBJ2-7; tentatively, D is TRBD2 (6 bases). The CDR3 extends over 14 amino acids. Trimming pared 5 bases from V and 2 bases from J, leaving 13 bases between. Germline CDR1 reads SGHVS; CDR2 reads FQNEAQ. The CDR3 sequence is CASSGRDLTYEQYF. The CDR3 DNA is TGTGCCAGCAGCGGCCGGGACTTAACCTACGAGCAGTACTTC.

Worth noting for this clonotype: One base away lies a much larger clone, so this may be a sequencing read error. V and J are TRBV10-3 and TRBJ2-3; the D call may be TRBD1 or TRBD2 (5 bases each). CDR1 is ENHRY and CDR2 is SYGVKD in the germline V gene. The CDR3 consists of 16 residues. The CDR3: CAISESSGSSTDAQYF. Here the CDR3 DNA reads TGTGCCATCAGTGAGTCATCAGGGTCTAGCACAGATGCGCAGTATTTT.

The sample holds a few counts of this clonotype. CDR3 loop: CASTSGHRSDGYTF. In DNA form, the CDR3 reads TGTGCCAGCACTTCGGGGCACCGTTCCGATGGCTACACCTTC. The J gene is TRBJ1-2, the V gene TRBV6-5, with D maybe TRBD1 (5 bases). Germline lookup yields CDR1 MNHEY and CDR2 SVGAGI. Trimming removed 7 bases from V and 6 bases from J, with 18 bases in between. CDR3 length: 14 amino acids.